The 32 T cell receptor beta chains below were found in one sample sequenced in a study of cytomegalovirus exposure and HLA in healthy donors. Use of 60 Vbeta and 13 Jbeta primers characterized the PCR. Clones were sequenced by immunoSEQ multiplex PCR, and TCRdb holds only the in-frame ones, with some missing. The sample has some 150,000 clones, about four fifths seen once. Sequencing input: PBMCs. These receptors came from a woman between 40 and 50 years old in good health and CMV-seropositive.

CDR3 nucleotide sequence: TGTGCCAGCAAGGGACAGGGAATGGAGAACACTGAAGCTTTCTTT. It yields the protein CASKGQGMENTEAFF. J is TRBJ1-1 and V is TRBV7-9, with 9 bases aligning to TRBD1. Trimming at V came to 7 bases and at J to 1 base, leaving 7 bases not matched to a gene. The germline V gene has CDR1 SEHNR and CDR2 FQNEAQ (reference sequence). CDR3 length: 15 residues.

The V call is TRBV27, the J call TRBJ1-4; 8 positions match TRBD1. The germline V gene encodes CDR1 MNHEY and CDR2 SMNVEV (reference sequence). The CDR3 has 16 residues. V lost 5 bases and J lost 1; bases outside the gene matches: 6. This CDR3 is CASSRRGTGTNEKLFF. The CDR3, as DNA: TGTGCCAGCAGTCGACGAGGGACAGGAACTAATGAAAAACTGTTTTTT.

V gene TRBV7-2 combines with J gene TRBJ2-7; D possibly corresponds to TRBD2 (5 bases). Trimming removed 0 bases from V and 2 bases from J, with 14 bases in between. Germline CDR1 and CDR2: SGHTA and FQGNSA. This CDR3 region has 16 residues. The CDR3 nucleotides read TGTGCCAGCAGCTTAGCGAGGACTGTCTCCCCCTACGAGCAGTACTTC. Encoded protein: CASSLARTVSPYEQYF.

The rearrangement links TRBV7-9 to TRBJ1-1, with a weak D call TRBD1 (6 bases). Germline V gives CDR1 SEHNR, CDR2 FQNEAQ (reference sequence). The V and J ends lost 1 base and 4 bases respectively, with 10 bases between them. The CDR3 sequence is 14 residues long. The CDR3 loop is CASSLEGGTTEAFF. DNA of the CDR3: TGTGCCAGCAGCTTAGAAGGGGGAACCACTGAAGCTTTCTTT.

The CDR3 region has the DNA TGTGCCATCAGTGCCTTCCAGGGAAATCCCTACGAGCAGTACTTC. Residues: CAISAFQGNPYEQYF. The rearrangement uses TRBV10-3 and TRBJ2-7, with D perhaps TRBD1 (5 bases). V was cut by 4 bases and J by 2 bases, with 15 bases left in between. Germline loops: CDR1 ENHRY, CDR2 SYGVKD. CDR3 length: 15 amino acids.

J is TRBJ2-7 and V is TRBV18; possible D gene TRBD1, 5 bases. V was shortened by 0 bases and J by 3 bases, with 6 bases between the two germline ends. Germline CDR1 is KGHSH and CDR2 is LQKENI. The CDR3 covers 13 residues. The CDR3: CASSPPDIYEQYF. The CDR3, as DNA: TGTGCCAGCTCACCACCGGACATCTACGAGCAGTACTTC.

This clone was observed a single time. The CDR3 is CASSEGYEQYF. The CDR3 nucleotides read TGTGCCAGCTCGGAGGGCTACGAGCAGTACTTC. This sequence joins TRBV18 and TRBJ2-7; D perhaps matches TRBD2 (6 bases). This CDR3 is built from 11 residues. Germline V gene sequence: CDR1 KGHSH, CDR2 LQKENI. The germline V and J ends were trimmed by 6 bases and 3 bases, with 6 bases remaining between them.

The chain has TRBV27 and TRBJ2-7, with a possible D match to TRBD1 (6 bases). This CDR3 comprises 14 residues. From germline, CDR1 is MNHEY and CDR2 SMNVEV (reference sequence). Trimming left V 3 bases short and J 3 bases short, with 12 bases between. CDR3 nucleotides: TGTGCCAGCAGTTTCCACAGGGATGTCTACGAGCAGTACTTC. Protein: CASSFHRDVYEQYF.

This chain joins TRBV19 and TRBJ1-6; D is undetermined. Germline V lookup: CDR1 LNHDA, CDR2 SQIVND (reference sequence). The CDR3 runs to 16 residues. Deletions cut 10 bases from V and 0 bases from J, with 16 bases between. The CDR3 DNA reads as TGTGCCACTTCACGAGGTGGGAGCTCCTATAATTCACCCCTCCACTTT. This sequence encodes CATSRGGSSYNSPLHF. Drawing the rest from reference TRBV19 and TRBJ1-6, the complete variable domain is DGGITQSPKYLFRKEGQNVTLSCEQNLNHDAMYWYRQDPGQGLRLIYYSQIVNDFQKGDIAEGYSVSREKKESFPLTVTSAQKNPTAFYLCATSRGGSSYNSPLHFGNGTRLTVT.

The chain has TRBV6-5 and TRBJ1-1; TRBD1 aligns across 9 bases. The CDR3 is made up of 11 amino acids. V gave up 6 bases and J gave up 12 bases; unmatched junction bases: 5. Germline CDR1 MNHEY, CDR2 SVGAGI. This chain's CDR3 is CASSRDRETFF. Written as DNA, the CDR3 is TGTGCCAGCAGCCGGGACAGGGAGACTTTCTTT.

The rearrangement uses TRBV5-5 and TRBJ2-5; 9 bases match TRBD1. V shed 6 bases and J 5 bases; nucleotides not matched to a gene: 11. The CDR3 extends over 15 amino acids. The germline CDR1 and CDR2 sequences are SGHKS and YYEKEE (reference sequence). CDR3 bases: TGTGCCAGCACCAGGACAGGGGCCGAGATTGAGACCCAGTACTTC. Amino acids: CASTRTGAEIETQYF.

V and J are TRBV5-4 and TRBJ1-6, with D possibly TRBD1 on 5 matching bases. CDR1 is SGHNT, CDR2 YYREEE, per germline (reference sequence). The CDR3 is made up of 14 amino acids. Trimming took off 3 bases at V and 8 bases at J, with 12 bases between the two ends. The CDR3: CASSSPTDYSPLHF. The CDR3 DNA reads TGTGCCAGCAGCTCGCCGACAGACTATTCACCCCTCCACTTT.

The CDR3 coding sequence is TGTGCCAGCAGTCTAAATAACCCTACGGGAGAGCAGTACTTC. It yields the protein CASSLNNPTGEQYF. The chain recombines TRBV28 with TRBJ2-7; D is perhaps TRBD2 (5 bases). Trimming shortened V by 5 bases and J by 7 bases, and 18 bases separated the two germline ends. The CDR3 is 14 residues long. The germline V gene encodes CDR1 MDHEN and CDR2 SYDVKM.

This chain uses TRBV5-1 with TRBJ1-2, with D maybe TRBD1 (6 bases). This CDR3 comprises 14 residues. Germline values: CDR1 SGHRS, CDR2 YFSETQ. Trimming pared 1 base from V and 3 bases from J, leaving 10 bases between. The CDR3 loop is CASSLLGADYGYTF. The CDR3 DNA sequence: TGCGCCAGCAGCTTGCTGGGGGCGGACTATGGCTACACCTTC.

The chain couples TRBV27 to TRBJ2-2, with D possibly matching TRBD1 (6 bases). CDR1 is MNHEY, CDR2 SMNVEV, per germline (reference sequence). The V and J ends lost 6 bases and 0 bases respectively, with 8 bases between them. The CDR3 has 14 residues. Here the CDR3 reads CASSRDTNTGELFF. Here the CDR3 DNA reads TGTGCCAGCAGCCGGGACACGAACACCGGGGAGCTGTTTTTT.

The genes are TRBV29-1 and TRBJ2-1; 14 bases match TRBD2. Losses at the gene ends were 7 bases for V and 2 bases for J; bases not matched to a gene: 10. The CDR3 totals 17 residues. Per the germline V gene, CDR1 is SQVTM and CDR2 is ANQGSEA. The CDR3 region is CSAGGTSGSQAYNEQFF. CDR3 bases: TGCAGCGCCGGGGGGACTAGCGGGAGCCAGGCCTACAATGAGCAGTTCTTC.

The CDR3 is CASSLAVRAGGSGANVLTF. In DNA form, the CDR3 reads TGTGCCAGCAGCTTAGCCGTCCGGGCGGGAGGCTCTGGGGCCAACGTCCTGACTTTC. The V and J genes are TRBV7-9 and TRBJ2-6; 8 positions match TRBD2. The CDR3 consists of 19 residues. The germline V gene encodes CDR1 SEHNR and CDR2 FQNEAQ (reference sequence). The V gene end was trimmed by 0 bases and the J gene end by 0 bases; junction bases not matched to a gene: 7. Variable domain in full (rest from reference TRBV7-9 and TRBJ2-6): DTGVSQNPRHKITKRGQNVTFRCDPISEHNRLYWYRQTLGQGPEFLTYFQNEAQLEKSRLLSDRFSAERPKGSFSTLEIQRTEQGDSAMYLCASSLAVRAGGSGANVLTFGAGSRLTVL.

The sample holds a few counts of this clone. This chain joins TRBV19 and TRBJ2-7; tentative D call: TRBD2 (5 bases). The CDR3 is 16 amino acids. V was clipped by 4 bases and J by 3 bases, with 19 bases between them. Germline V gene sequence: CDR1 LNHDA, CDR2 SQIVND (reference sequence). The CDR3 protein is CASSNGPRGSNYEQYF. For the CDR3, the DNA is TGTGCCAGTAGTAACGGGCCCCGAGGGTCTAACTACGAGCAGTACTTC.

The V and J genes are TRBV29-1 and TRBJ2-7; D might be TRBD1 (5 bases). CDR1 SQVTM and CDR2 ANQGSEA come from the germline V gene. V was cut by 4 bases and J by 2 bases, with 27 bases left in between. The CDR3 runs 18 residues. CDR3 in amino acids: CSVGGLAGSRNRPYEQYF. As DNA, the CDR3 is TGCAGCGTTGGAGGATTAGCAGGGTCAAGGAACCGACCCTACGAGCAGTACTTC.

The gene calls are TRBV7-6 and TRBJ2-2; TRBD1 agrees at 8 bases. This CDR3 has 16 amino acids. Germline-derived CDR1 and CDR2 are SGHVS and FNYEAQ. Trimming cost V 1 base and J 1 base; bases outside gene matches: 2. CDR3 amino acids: CASSLEGTGNTGELFF. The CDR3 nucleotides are TGTGCCAGCAGCTTAGAAGGGACAGGGAACACCGGGGAGCTGTTTTTT.

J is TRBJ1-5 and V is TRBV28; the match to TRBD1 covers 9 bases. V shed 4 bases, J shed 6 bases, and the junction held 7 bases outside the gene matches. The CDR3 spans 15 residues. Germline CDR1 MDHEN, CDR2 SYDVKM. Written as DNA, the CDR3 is TGTGCCAGCAGTTCCCGGGGGACAGGGCGTCAGCCCCAGCATTTT. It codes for CASSSRGTGRQPQHF.

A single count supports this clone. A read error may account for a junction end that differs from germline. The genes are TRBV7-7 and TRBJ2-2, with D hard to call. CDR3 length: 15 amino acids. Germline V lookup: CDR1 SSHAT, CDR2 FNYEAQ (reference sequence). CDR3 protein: CASSNQVISTGELFF. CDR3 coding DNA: TGTGCTAGCAGCAACCAGGTGATCAGTACCGGGGAGCTGTTTTTT.

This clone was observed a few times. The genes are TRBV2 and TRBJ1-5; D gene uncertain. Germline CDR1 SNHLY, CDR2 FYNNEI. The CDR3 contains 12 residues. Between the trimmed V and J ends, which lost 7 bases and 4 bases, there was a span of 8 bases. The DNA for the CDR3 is TGTGCCAGCAATGAGCGGAATCAGCCCCAGCATTTT. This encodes CASNERNQPQHF. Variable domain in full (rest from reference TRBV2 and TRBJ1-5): EPEVTQTPSHQVTQMGQEVILRCVPISNHLYFYWYRQILGQKVEFLVSFYNNEISEKSEIFDDQFSVERPDGSNFTLKIRSTKLEDSAMYFCASNERNQPQHFGDGTRLSIL.

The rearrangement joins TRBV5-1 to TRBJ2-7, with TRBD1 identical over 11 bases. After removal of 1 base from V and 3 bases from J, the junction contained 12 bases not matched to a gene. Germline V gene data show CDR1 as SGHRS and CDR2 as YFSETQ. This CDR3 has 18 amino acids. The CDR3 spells CASSLTFRTGTGGYEQYF. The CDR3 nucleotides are TGCGCCAGCAGCTTGACCTTTCGGACCGGGACAGGGGGCTACGAGCAGTACTTC. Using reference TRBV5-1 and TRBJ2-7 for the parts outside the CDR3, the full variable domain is KAGVTQTPRYLIKTRGQQVTLSCSPISGHRSVSWYQQTPGQGLQFLFEYFSETQRNKGNFPGRFSGRQFSNSRSEMNVSTLELGDSALYLCASSLTFRTGTGGYEQYFGPGTRLTVT.

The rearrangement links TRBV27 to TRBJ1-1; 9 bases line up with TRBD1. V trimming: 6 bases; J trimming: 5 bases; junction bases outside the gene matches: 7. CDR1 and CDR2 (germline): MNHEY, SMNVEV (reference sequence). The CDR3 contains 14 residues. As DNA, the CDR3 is TGTGCCAGCAGATGGGGACAGGGTTGGACTGAAGCTTTCTTT. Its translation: CASRWGQGWTEAFF.

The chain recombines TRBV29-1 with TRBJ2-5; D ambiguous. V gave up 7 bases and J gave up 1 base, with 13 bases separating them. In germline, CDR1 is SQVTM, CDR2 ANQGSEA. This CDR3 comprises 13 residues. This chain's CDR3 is CSARGVGQETQYF. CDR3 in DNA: TGCAGCGCCCGCGGAGTAGGCCAAGAGACCCAGTACTTC. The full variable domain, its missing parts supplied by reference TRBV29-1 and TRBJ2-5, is SAVISQKPSRDICQRGTSLTIQCQVDSQVTMMFWYRQQPGQSLTLIATANQGSEATYESGFVIDKFPISRPNLTFSTLTVSNMSPEDSSIYLCSARGVGQETQYFGPGTRLLVL.

The CDR3 reads CASSVGGGAANTGELFF. The DNA of the CDR3 is TGTGCCAGCAGCGTGGGCGGGGGAGCCGCGAACACCGGGGAGCTGTTTTTT. V is TRBV9 and J is TRBJ2-2, with 7 bases fitting TRBD2. The CDR3 totals 17 residues. Germline lookup yields CDR1 SGDLS and CDR2 YYNGEE. Trimming removed 2 bases from V and 0 bases from J; junction bases left unmatched: 7.

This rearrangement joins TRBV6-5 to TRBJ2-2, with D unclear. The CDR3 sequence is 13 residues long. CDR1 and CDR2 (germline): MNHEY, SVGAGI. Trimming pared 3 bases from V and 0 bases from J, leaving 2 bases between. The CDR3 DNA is TGTGCCAGCAGTTATACGAACACCGGGGAGCTGTTTTTT. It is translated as CASSYTNTGELFF.

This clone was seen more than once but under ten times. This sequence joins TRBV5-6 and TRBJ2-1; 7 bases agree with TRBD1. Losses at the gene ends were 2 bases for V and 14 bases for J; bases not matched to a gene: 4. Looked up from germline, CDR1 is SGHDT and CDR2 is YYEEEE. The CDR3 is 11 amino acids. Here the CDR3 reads CASSFLGGKFF. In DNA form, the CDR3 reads TGTGCCAGCAGCTTTCTAGGGGGCAAGTTCTTC.

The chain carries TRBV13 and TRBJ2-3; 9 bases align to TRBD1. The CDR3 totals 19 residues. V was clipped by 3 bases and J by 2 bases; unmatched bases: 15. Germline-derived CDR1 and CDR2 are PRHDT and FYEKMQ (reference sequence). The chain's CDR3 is CASSLRGTGIWENTDTQYF. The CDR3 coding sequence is TGTGCCAGCAGCTTGCGCGGGACAGGGATTTGGGAGAACACAGATACGCAGTATTTT.

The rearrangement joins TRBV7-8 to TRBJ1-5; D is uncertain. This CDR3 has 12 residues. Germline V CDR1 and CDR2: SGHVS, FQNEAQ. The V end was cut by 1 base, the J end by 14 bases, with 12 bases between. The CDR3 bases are TGTGCCAGCAGCTTAGGGGCCAGTTTTAAGCATTTT. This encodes CASSLGASFKHF. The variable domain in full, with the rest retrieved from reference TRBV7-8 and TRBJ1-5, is GAGVSQSPRYKVAKRGQDVALRCDPISGHVSLFWYQQALGQGPEFLTYFQNEAQLDKSGLPSDRFFAERPEGSVSTLKIQRTQQEDSAVYLCASSLGASFKHFGDGTRLSIL.

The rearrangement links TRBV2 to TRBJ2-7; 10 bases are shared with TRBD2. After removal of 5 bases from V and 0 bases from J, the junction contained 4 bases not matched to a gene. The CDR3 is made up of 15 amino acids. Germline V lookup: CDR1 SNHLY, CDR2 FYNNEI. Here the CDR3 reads CASSRTSGSSYEQYF. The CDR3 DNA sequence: TGTGCCAGCAGTAGGACTAGCGGTTCCTCCTACGAGCAGTACTTC.